One T cell receptor beta chain is described in this entry. Carried by the TCR beta cDNA libraries were unique molecular identifiers. In TCRdb, the PCR reads were re-called with MiXCR into one record per CDR3 protein. The table shows hundreds of thousands of distinct CDR3 sequences, with roughly 45% occurring only once. This record belongs to a study of post-analysis software for immune sequencing data. Sequenced material: blood. The receptor was derived from a girl under 18 with multiple sclerosis.

CDR3 loop: CSVGTRNTEAFF. CDR3 bases: TGCAGCGTTGGCACACGGAACACTGAAGCTTTCTTT. The V call is TRBV29-1, the J call TRBJ1-1; D gene ambiguous. V lost 4 bases to trimming and J lost 1 base, with 7 bases between them. The V gene's germline CDR1 is SQVTM and CDR2 ANQGSEA. CDR3 length equals 12 residues.